A selection of T cell receptor beta chains follows, all from one sample in a study of CD8+ T cells in alopecia areata. The assay was immunoSEQ multiplex PCR, and TCRdb's table has in-frame clones only and misses some. Here the sample spans more than 95,000 clones, 41% being singletons. The sequencing input was CD4+ T cells sorted from blood. The source is a human donor with alopecia areata. CDR3s include the opening cysteine and the closing phenylalanine or tryptophan. The order of the fields is J gene, D gene, clone size, V gene, CDR3 protein, CDR3 DNA. D genes are given only for firm matches. Clone size appears in some rows only: once, few, many, or a class for an expanded clone.

TRBJ1-1	-	few	TRBV18	CASSPGPWVNTEAFF	TGTGCCAGCTCACCGGGTCCCTGGGTGAACACTGAAGCTTTCTTT
TRBJ2-2	TRBD1	-	TRBV29-1	CSVAQTGGAGELFF	TGCAGCGTCGCACAGACAGGGGGGGCCGGGGAGCTGTTTTTT
TRBJ2-1	TRBD1	-	TRBV5-1	CASSPDRGEQFF	TGCGCCAGCAGCCCGGACAGGGGTGAGCAGTTCTTC
TRBJ2-7	-	few	TRBV5-1	CASSLGTTYEQYF	TGCGCCAGCAGCTTGGGCACAACCTACGAGCAGTACTTC
TRBJ1-2	-	-	TRBV5-1	CASRVEDYGYTF	TGCGCCAGCAGAGTTGAGGACTATGGCTACACCTTC
TRBJ2-7	TRBD1	-	TRBV7-3	CASSLDRGYEQYF	TGTGCCAGCAGCCTGGACAGGGGCTACGAGCAGTACTTC
TRBJ2-7	-	-	TRBV5-4	CASSWGPGEQYF	TGTGCCAGCAGCTGGGGTCCTGGCGAGCAGTACTTC
TRBJ2-7	-	-	TRBV30	CAWDSGVPLYEQYF	TGTGCCTGGGATAGTGGGGTTCCCCTCTACGAGCAGTACTTC
TRBJ2-3	-	-	TRBV20-1	CSSRHTDTQYF	TGCAGTTCGAGACACACAGATACGCAGTATTTT
TRBJ2-1	-	once	TRBV30	CAWSVPQGVIYNEQFF	TGTGCCTGGAGTGTACCCCAGGGCGTTATCTACAATGAGCAGTTCTTC
TRBJ2-4	-	-	TRBV6-1	CASSDSGFPKNIQYF	TGTGCCAGCAGTGACTCAGGGTTTCCCAAAAACATTCAGTACTTC
TRBJ1-3	-	-	TRBV29-1	CSVAWGSSGNTIYF	TGCAGCGTTGCCTGGGGATCCTCTGGAAACACCATATATTTT
TRBJ2-3	-	-	TRBV6-6	CASTIRLGRTDTQYF	TGTGCCAGCACTATCCGCTTGGGAAGGACCGATACGCAGTATTTT
TRBJ1-5	-	-	TRBV7-8	CASSLGSADQPQHF	TGTGCCAGCAGCTTAGGGTCGGCCGACCAGCCCCAGCATTTT
TRBJ2-7	-	few	TRBV29-1	CSVYFRQGRHSYEQYF	TGCAGCGTTTATTTCCGTCAGGGGCGTCACTCCTACGAGCAGTACTTC
TRBJ1-1	-	few	TRBV7-9	CASSLSGGEWNTEAFF	TGTGCCAGCAGCCTCTCTGGCGGGGAATGGAACACTGAAGCTTTCTTT
TRBJ2-5	TRBD1	few	TRBV5-1	CASSLAGGTETQYF	TGCGCCAGCAGCTTGGCAGGGGGCACGGAGACCCAGTACTTC
TRBJ2-5	-	-	TRBV28	CASSFGLETQYF	TGTGCCAGCAGTTTCGGGTTGGAGACCCAGTACTTC
TRBJ1-5	TRBD1	-	TRBV29-1	CSVRTGGNQPQHF	TGCAGCGTTCGGACAGGGGGAAATCAGCCCCAGCATTTT
TRBJ2-5	-	-	TRBV5-1	CASSLNQETQYF	TGCGCCAGCAGCTTGAACCAAGAGACCCAGTACTTC
TRBJ2-7	-	few	TRBV27	CASRKPGSYEQYF	TGTGCCAGCAGAAAACCGGGATCATACGAGCAGTACTTC
TRBJ2-7	TRBD2	-	TRBV28	CASSPSGSTGYEQYF	TGTGCCAGCAGCCCCAGCGGGAGCACAGGATACGAGCAGTACTTC
TRBJ2-1	-	-	TRBV2	CASVRTYYNEQFF	TGTGCCAGCGTACGGACTTACTACAATGAGCAGTTCTTC
TRBJ1-2	TRBD1	-	TRBV28	CASSPTGTGTWNGYTF	TGTGCCAGCAGTCCAACCGGGACAGGGACCTGGAATGGCTACACCTTC
TRBJ1-5	TRBD1	few	TRBV29-1	CSIQGGSNQPQHF	TGCAGCATACAGGGGGGTAGCAATCAGCCCCAGCATTTT
TRBJ1-6	-	few	TRBV6-5	CASSYSKPDGQTPLHF	TGTGCCAGCAGTTACTCGAAGCCCGACGGGCAAACACCCCTCCACTTT
TRBJ2-7	TRBD1	-	TRBV28	CASRTNRGSAYEQYF	TGTGCCAGCCGCACCAACAGGGGGTCGGCCTACGAGCAGTACTTC
TRBJ2-6	-	few	TRBV30	CAWGGISGANVLTF	TGTGCCTGGGGCGGAATCTCTGGGGCCAACGTCCTGACTTTC
TRBJ2-1	-	few	TRBV7-9	CASSLGTAGYNEQFF	TGTGCCAGCAGCTTAGGGACCGCGGGTTACAATGAGCAGTTCTTC
TRBJ2-2	TRBD2	-	TRBV5-1	CASSLTSGGYTGELFF	TGCGCCAGCAGCTTGACTAGCGGGGGATACACCGGGGAGCTGTTTTTT
TRBJ2-7	TRBD1	-	TRBV5-1	CASSLSGTGFREQYF	TGCGCCAGCAGCCTTTCCGGGACAGGGTTCCGCGAGCAGTACTTC
TRBJ1-1	-	few	TRBV29-1	CSVWRGNTEAFF	TGCAGCGTTTGGAGGGGGAACACTGAAGCTTTCTTT
TRBJ2-6	-	-	TRBV27	CASTLGAKANVLTF	TGTGCCAGCACATTGGGGGCGAAAGCCAACGTCCTGACTTTC
TRBJ2-2	-	-	TRBV28	CASSFGGNTGELFF	TGTGCCAGCAGTTTCGGCGGGAACACCGGGGAGCTGTTTTTT
TRBJ2-5	-	many	TRBV7-2	CASSFAGEETQYF	TGTGCCAGCAGCTTCGCAGGAGAAGAGACCCAGTACTTC
TRBJ1-2	-	few	TRBV29-1	CSVESGLYGYTF	TGCAGCGTTGAATCTGGCTTATATGGCTACACCTTC
TRBJ2-5	-	-	TRBV19	CASSIRDGRETQYF	TGTGCCAGTAGTATCCGGGACGGTCGGGAGACCCAGTACTTC
TRBJ1-1	-	few	TRBV29-1	CSGDGAPQPGAFF	TGCAGCGGCGACGGGGCTCCCCAGCCGGGAGCTTTCTTT
TRBJ1-2	TRBD1	-	TRBV4-1	CASSPRTGFGGYTF	TGCGCCAGCAGCCCTCGGACAGGGTTTGGTGGCTACACCTTC
TRBJ1-4	-	medium-sized	TRBV19	CASSAYSGPNEKLFF	TGTGCCAGTAGTGCATACAGCGGACCTAATGAAAAACTGTTTTTT
TRBJ2-7	-	-	TRBV30	CAWSVNHYEQYF	TGTGCCTGGAGTGTGAACCACTACGAGCAGTACTTC
TRBJ2-7	-	once	TRBV7-6	CASSLVRGRYSYEQYF	TGTGCCAGCAGCTTAGTGCGGGGCCGCTACTCCTACGAGCAGTACTTC
TRBJ2-7	TRBD1	once	TRBV7-2	CASSSAIGTGAYEQYF	TGTGCCAGCAGCTCAGCTATCGGGACAGGGGCCTACGAGCAGTACTTC
TRBJ1-4	TRBD1	-	TRBV30	CAWDVGQSNEKLFF	TGTGCCTGGGATGTGGGACAGTCTAATGAAAAACTGTTTTTT